This TCR beta chain was profiled in a study of post-analysis software for immune sequencing data. Built from TCR beta cDNA, the libraries had unique molecular identifiers in them. Via MiXCR, TCRdb re-called the PCR reads, giving one row per CDR3 protein. The sample lists about 770,000 distinct CDR3 sequences, 46% occurring once. Whole-study findings and limits: About five TRBV segments occurring more often in patients than controls included TRBV5-6, TRBV5-1 and TRBV20-1. Under the F measure, samples that were prepared in one batch clustered strongly together.

A note on this clonotype: Its antigen is not identified.

Germline-derived CDR1 and CDR2 are MNHNY and SVGAGI (reference sequence). The CDR3 is 12 amino acids. V was trimmed by 2 bases and J by 7 bases, leaving 8 bases between them. The sequence was collected from a girl aged 10-17 years with multiple sclerosis. This sequence joins TRBV6-6 and TRBJ1-2; the D is unclear. The sample was blood. The CDR3 nucleotides are TGTGCCAGCAGTTACGGGGTTTCTGGCTACACCTTC. Translation gives CASSYGVSGYTF.